This is a list of T cell receptor beta chains from one sample in a study of regulatory T cells in long-lasting Graves disease. One entry per CDR3 protein, called by TCRdb with MiXCR from the multiplex PCR reads. In the table there are some 460,000 distinct CDR3 sequences, roughly 16% of which are singletons. The same sample was also studied in work on T cells in Graves' hyperthyroidism and ophthalmopathy.

The material was peripheral blood mononuclear cells (PBMCs), obtained at new diagnosis, from a patient treated with antithyroid drugs. The receptors stem from a man aged 35-49 years with Graves disease. The CDR3 runs from the conserved cysteine through the conserved F or W. Fields, in order: clone size, V gene, J gene, D gene, CDR3 protein, CDR3 DNA. A D gene is named only where the DNA matches it firmly. Where a row states a size, it is once, few, many or the class of an expanded clone; other rows omit it.

few	TRBV5-1	TRBJ2-5	.	CASSSGGSLQETQYF	TGCGCCAGCAGCTCGGGGGGCAGTTTACAAGAGACCCAGTACTTC
few	TRBV19	TRBJ2-5	.	CASSREVHSRETQYF	TGTGCCAGTAGCCGAGAGGTTCACTCGAGGGAGACCCAGTACTTC
once	TRBV7-9	TRBJ2-4	TRBD2	CASSPGLAGGRAKNIQYF	TGCGCCAGCAGCCCTGGACTAGCGGGAGGGAGGGCCAAAAACATTCAGTACTTC
.	TRBV20-1	TRBJ2-1	.	CSARDQGGSSYNEQFF	TGCAGTGCTAGAGATCAGGGGGGAAGCTCCTACAATGAGCAGTTCTTC
many	TRBV5-1	TRBJ2-2	TRBD1	CASSWTGDTGELFF	TGCGCCAGCAGCTGGACAGGGGACACCGGGGAGCTGTTTTTT
.	TRBV6-1	TRBJ2-6	TRBD1	CASSRTGETGANVLTF	TGTGCCAGCAGTAGGACAGGGGAAACTGGGGCCAACGTCCTGACTTTC
many	TRBV5-1	TRBJ2-2	.	CASSLDGDTGELFF	TGCGCCAGCAGCTTGGACGGGGACACCGGGGAGCTGTTTTTT
.	TRBV10-3	TRBJ2-1	TRBD2	CAISISGTNEQFF	TGTGCCATCAGCATTAGCGGGACCAATGAGCAGTTCTTC
many	TRBV2	TRBJ1-4	.	CASSVGGTENEKLFF	TGTGCCAGCAGTGTAGGAGGGACGGAAAATGAAAAACTGTTTTTT
many	TRBV6-5	TRBJ2-7	.	CASSYSSSYEQYF	TGTGCCAGCAGTTACAGTTCCTCCTACGAGCAGTACTTC
.	TRBV7-3	TRBJ2-3	.	CASALVGYGLSTDTQYF	TGTGCCAGCGCTCTAGTCGGGTACGGGCTTAGCACAGATACGCAGTATTTT
many	TRBV28	TRBJ1-2	TRBD1	CASRGTGEPGGYTF	TGTGCCAGCAGGGGGACAGGGGAGCCCGGTGGCTACACCTTC
few	TRBV27	TRBJ2-1	.	CASSFSRVYNEQFF	TGTGCCAGCAGTTTTAGTCGAGTCTACAATGAGCAGTTCTTC
few	TRBV14	TRBJ2-7	.	CASSQGTLLDEQYF	TGTGCCAGCAGCCAAGGGACACTCCTAGACGAGCAGTACTTC
many	TRBV6-2/TRBV6-3	TRBJ1-1	TRBD1	CASTGQANTEAFF	TGTGCCAGCACGGGACAGGCGAACACTGAAGCTTTCTTT
many	TRBV5-1	TRBJ2-1	.	CASSLRPLAESSYNEQFF	TGCGCCAGCAGCTTGCGACCACTAGCTGAGAGCTCCTACAATGAGCAGTTCTTC
few	TRBV7-9	TRBJ2-1	.	CASSLRGESPYNEQFF	TGTGCCAGCAGCTTAAGGGGAGAGAGCCCCTACAATGAGCAGTTCTTC
.	TRBV2	TRBJ2-7	.	CASREIPRYEQYF	TGTGCCAGCAGAGAAATACCTAGGTACGAGCAGTACTTC
few	TRBV19	TRBJ1-2	TRBD1	CASSIVSSRDRNYGYTF	TGTGCCAGTAGTATAGTGTCGTCCCGGGACAGGAACTATGGCTACACCTTC
many	TRBV27	TRBJ2-7	.	CASSPQGFPLEQYF	TGTGCCAGCAGTCCTCAGGGGTTTCCCCTCGAGCAGTACTTC
.	TRBV2	TRBJ2-6	TRBD2	CGSGLSSGANVLTF	TGTGGTAGCGGGTTAAGCTCTGGGGCCAACGTCCTGACTTTC
many	TRBV5-1	TRBJ2-1	.	CASSLTREQFF	TGCGCCAGCAGCTTGACTAGGGAGCAGTTCTTC
few	TRBV4-1	TRBJ2-5	.	CASSQDRWGGAVETQYF	TGCGCCAGCAGCCAAGATCGGTGGGGGGGGGCTGTGGAGACCCAGTACTTC
.	TRBV5-1	TRBJ1-1	.	CASSGGSANTEAFF	TGCGCCAGCAGCGGCGGGTCCGCGAACACTGAAGCTTTCTTT
.	TRBV5-1	TRBJ2-3	.	CATTTGFPTDTQYF	TGCGCCACTACGACCGGGTTCCCTACAGATACGCAGTATTTT
.	TRBV7-9	TRBJ1-2	.	CASRSTVNYGYTF	TGTGCCAGCAGGTCGACTGTGAACTATGGCTACACCTTC
many	TRBV2	TRBJ1-1	.	CASSEEVMNTEAFF	TGTGCCAGCAGTGAAGAGGTCATGAACACTGAAGCTTTCTTT
many	TRBV28	TRBJ1-6	.	CASSLMTGSPLHF	TGTGCCAGCAGTTTGATGACAGGTTCACCCCTCCACTTT
many	TRBV6-2/TRBV6-3	TRBJ2-2	.	CASSYQLVANTGELFF	TGTGCCAGCAGTTACCAGTTAGTCGCGAACACCGGGGAGCTGTTTTTT
many	TRBV28	TRBJ2-5	.	CASSSPPRDTFQETQYF	TGTGCCAGCAGTTCCCCTCCCCGGGACACCTTTCAAGAGACCCAGTACTTC
many	TRBV28	TRBJ2-7	.	CASSLLSGGITYEQYF	TGTGCCAGCAGTTTATTAAGTGGAGGTATAACCTACGAGCAGTACTTC
many	TRBV7-8	TRBJ2-7	TRBD2	CASSSSGRGGEQYF	TGTGCCAGCAGTTCTAGCGGGAGGGGGGGTGAGCAGTACTTC
many	TRBV27	TRBJ2-7	.	CASKITGGAYEQYF	TGTGCCAGCAAAATCACAGGGGGGGCCTACGAGCAGTACTTC
few	TRBV20-1	TRBJ2-1	.	CSARAGVTYNEQFF	TGCAGTGCTAGAGCGGGAGTTACCTACAATGAGCAGTTCTTC
many	TRBV18	TRBJ2-3	TRBD2	CASSPPGLARDTQYF	TGTGCCAGCTCACCACCGGGACTAGCAAGGGATACGCAGTATTTT
few	TRBV9	TRBJ2-7	TRBD2	CASSPSAGISYEQYF	TGTGCCAGCAGCCCCTCAGCGGGAATCTCCTACGAGCAGTACTTC